Shown below are 7 T cell receptor beta chains from a single sample sequenced in a study of shared clonotypes between healthy human individuals. Using immunoSEQ multiplex PCR, the repertoire was profiled, and TCRdb retains in-frame clones only, with some absent. The table includes under 2,500,000 clones, approximately 96% detected once. The sequenced sample consisted of naive CD4+ T cells sorted from blood. Stated subset: CD45RA+ positively selected. The source is a man aged 18 to 30 in good health.

The sample holds a few counts of this clone. The gene calls are TRBV30 and TRBJ1-1; D remains unclear. V was clipped by 3 bases and J by 3 bases, with 8 bases between them. Germline V gene lookup returns CDR1 GTSNPN and CDR2 SVGIG (reference sequence). The CDR3 is 12 residues long. In DNA, the CDR3 is TGTGCCTGGAGCAGAATTTACACTGAAGCTTTCTTT. Residues: CAWSRIYTEAFF.

This clone was seen a single time. The chain employs TRBV2 and TRBJ2-7; TRBD2 agrees at 10 bases. V lost 8 bases, J lost 3 bases, and 4 bases stayed unmatched. The CDR3 extends over 13 amino acids. Germline assignment: CDR1 SNHLY and CDR2 FYNNEI. CDR3 loop: CASWASGSYEQYF. CDR3 sequence (DNA): TGTGCCAGCTGGGCTAGCGGGAGCTACGAGCAGTACTTC.

The rearrangement uses TRBV6-1 and TRBJ2-7; maybe TRBD1 (6 bases). The germline V gene has CDR1 MNHNS and CDR2 SASEGT. The CDR3 spans 14 residues. Trimming shortened V by 2 bases and J by 4 bases, and 12 bases separated the two germline ends. The CDR3 nucleotides read TGTGCCAGCAGTGAACGTCAGGGGCGGTACGAGCAGTACTTC. This codes for CASSERQGRYEQYF.

The genes are TRBV6-5 and TRBJ1-6; 8 bases are shared with TRBD1. V lost 8 bases, J lost 10 bases, and 7 bases stayed unmatched. The CDR3 contains 13 residues. Germline V lookup: CDR1 MNHEY, CDR2 SVGAGI. The DNA of the CDR3 is TGTGCCAGCTCGGACAGGGTTGACTCACCCCTCCACTTT. It translates to CASSDRVDSPLHF.

The rearrangement links TRBV10-2 to TRBJ1-5; D is perhaps TRBD1 (5 bases). The CDR3 has 14 residues. Germline CDR1 and CDR2: WSHSY and SAAADI. V was trimmed by 3 bases and J by 6 bases, leaving 12 bases between them. CDR3 coding DNA: TGCGCCAGCAGTGATGGCGGTCAGGGTCAGCCCCAGCATTTT. Translation gives CASSDGGQGQPQHF.

As for this clone: The sample has other DNA sequences that encode this CDR3 too. This sequence joins TRBV19 and TRBJ1-5, with D maybe TRBD1 (5 bases). V was shortened by 3 bases and J by 0 bases, with 9 bases between the two germline ends. Germline lookup yields CDR1 LNHDA and CDR2 SQIVND (reference sequence). The CDR3 is 15 amino acids. CDR3 loop: CASSIGGHSNQPQHF. DNA of the CDR3: TGTGCCAGTAGTATCGGCGGACATAGCAATCAGCCCCAGCATTTT.

The chain is built from TRBV6-5 and TRBJ1-1; weak D call: TRBD1 (6 bases). CDR1 is MNHEY and CDR2 is SVGAGI in the germline V gene. V shed 7 bases and J shed 10 bases, with 25 bases lying between them. The CDR3 extends over 15 amino acids. The chain's CDR3 is CASIPLISGAAGAFF. Written as DNA, the CDR3 is TGTGCCAGCATTCCACTCATCTCAGGGGCGGCGGGAGCTTTCTTT.